A single sample gave rise to the 11 T cell receptor beta chains below, sequenced in a study of cytomegalovirus exposure and HLA in healthy donors. Both 60 Vbeta primers and 13 Jbeta primers went into the PCR. The data were produced by immunoSEQ multiplex PCR, yet TCRdb's version contains in-frame clones alone and is incomplete. There are 95,000 or so clones in the sample; 81% occur only once, and roughly 4% lies in the top ten. Sequences were obtained from PBMCs. The receptor source for this set is a woman between 65 and 79 years old in good health and CMV-seropositive.

This clone was seen once. V gene TRBV7-2 combines with J gene TRBJ2-5, with TRBD1 matching over 8 bases. The end of the DNA is better explained by TRBJ2-7, so the J call may be wrong. The CDR3 has 16 residues. Germline values: CDR1 SGHTA, CDR2 FQGNSA. In nucleotides, the CDR3 is TGTGCCAGCAGCCGCGCCGGGCAGGGGGCGTACTACGAGCAGTACTTC. The encoded protein is CASSRAGQGAYYEQYF.

This clone was counted a single time. This sequence joins TRBV7-2 and TRBJ2-1, with a weak D call TRBD1 (5 bases). Trimming left V 3 bases short and J 6 bases short, with 15 bases between. This CDR3 region has 15 residues. The germline CDR1 and CDR2 sequences are SGHTA and FQGNSA. CDR3 region: CASSFTWAGLNEQFF. CDR3 bases: TGTGCCAGCAGCTTCACCTGGGCAGGGCTCAATGAGCAGTTCTTC.

The rearrangement joins TRBV6-5 to TRBJ2-7; weak D call: TRBD1 (5 bases). Trimming took off 6 bases at V and 2 bases at J, with 8 bases between the two ends. From germline, CDR1 is MNHEY and CDR2 SVGAGI. The CDR3 length is 12 residues. In DNA, the CDR3 is TGTGCCAGCAGGGCACAGGCCTACGAGCAGTACTTC. Translated, it gives CASRAQAYEQYF.

In this sample, this clone turned up once. CDR3 sequence reads: CASSFRRSYEQYF. CDR3 nucleotides: TGTGCCAGCAGTTTCCGTCGCTCCTACGAGCAGTACTTC. The rearrangement joins TRBV28 to TRBJ2-7; D not certain. Trimming stripped 3 bases from V and 0 bases from J, with 6 bases between. Looked up from germline, CDR1 is MDHEN and CDR2 is SYDVKM. The CDR3 totals 13 residues.

The gene calls are TRBV30 and TRBJ1-4, with D possibly TRBD1 on 6 matching bases. Germline values: CDR1 GTSNPN, CDR2 SVGIG (reference sequence). Trimming removed 2 bases at V and 1 base at J, with 14 bases between. CDR3 size: 16 residues. The DNA for the CDR3 is TGTGCCTGGAGTTGGGATCCGGGACAAACTAATGAAAAACTGTTTTTT. As protein: CAWSWDPGQTNEKLFF.

This chain links TRBV2 with TRBJ2-5, with 10 bases matching TRBD2. The CDR3 totals 16 residues. Germline V gives CDR1 SNHLY, CDR2 FYNNEI. V lost 6 bases to trimming and J lost 1 base; unmatched junction nucleotides: 8. CDR3 sequence reads: CASSPTSGRPQETQYF. CDR3 coding DNA: TGTGCCAGCAGCCCGACTAGCGGGCGACCCCAAGAGACCCAGTACTTC.

The chain recombines TRBV5-1 with TRBJ2-5, with no clear D. The ends were cut back, 0 bases at V and 1 base at J, with 4 bases in the middle. The CDR3 has 13 amino acids. The V gene's germline CDR1 is SGHRS and CDR2 YFSETQ. CDR3 residues: CASSLGSQETQYF. CDR3 sequence (DNA): TGCGCCAGCAGCTTGGGGAGCCAAGAGACCCAGTACTTC. The entire variable domain, with the rest obtained from reference TRBV5-1 and TRBJ2-5, is as follows: KAGVTQTPRYLIKTRGQQVTLSCSPISGHRSVSWYQQTPGQGLQFLFEYFSETQRNKGNFPGRFSGRQFSNSRSEMNVSTLELGDSALYLCASSLGSQETQYFGPGTRLLVL.

The gene calls are TRBV28 and TRBJ2-3; 8 positions agree with TRBD1. Germline assignment: CDR1 MDHEN and CDR2 SYDVKM. The CDR3 totals 15 residues. The V segment lost 3 bases and the J segment 0 bases; nucleotides outside the gene matches: 2. CDR3 nucleotide sequence: TGTGCCAGCAGTTTCCAGGGGGCGAGCACAGATACGCAGTATTTT. Amino acid sequence: CASSFQGASTDTQYF.

V usage is TRBV28 and J usage is TRBJ2-1, with 11 positions matching TRBD2. The CDR3 contains 14 residues. The ends lost 11 bases at V and 5 bases at J; junction bases unmatched: 8. From germline, CDR1 is MDHEN and CDR2 SYDVKM. The CDR3: CAAGTSGGNNEQFF. The DNA for the CDR3 is TGTGCCGCTGGAACTAGCGGGGGCAACAATGAGCAGTTCTTC.

V and J are TRBV11-3 and TRBJ2-1; 8 bases are shared with TRBD2. CDR3 size: 14 residues. V gave up 4 bases and J gave up 7 bases; unmatched junction bases: 6. Germline CDR1 and CDR2: SGHNT and YENEEA. Here the CDR3 DNA reads TGTGCCAGCAGCTCAGGACTAGCTTGGAATGAGCAGTTCTTC. Amino acids: CASSSGLAWNEQFF.

The rearrangement uses TRBV19 and TRBJ1-5; no clear D gene. The V end lost 7 bases, the J end lost 1 base, and 17 bases lay between the germline ends. This CDR3 has 16 amino acids. Germline V gene sequence: CDR1 LNHDA, CDR2 SQIVND (reference sequence). The CDR3: CASNIGRRISNQPQHF. The CDR3 region has the DNA TGTGCCAGTAACATTGGGAGGAGAATCAGCAATCAGCCCCAGCATTTT.